This T cell receptor (beta chain) originates from a study of identical twins. Points from the study as a whole: Twin pairs had excess sharing that was weaker in beta out-of-frame sequences. Instead of following the same donors, the conclusions were based on cross-sectional statistical analysis. Carriage of fewer insertions was seen in abundant cord blood beta clonotypes, whereas memory repertoires showed none.

Concerning this clonotype: Its target is unknown.

Template switching, a step in the protocol, added a universal primer site, and cDNA carried unique molecular identifiers. TCRdb called the 5' RACE reads again in MiXCR, with one record for every CDR3 protein. The table lists 1.5 million or so distinct CDR3 sequences, about 30% of them singletons. The CDR3 covers 16 residues. The trim removed 6 bases at V and 7 bases at J, leaving 12 bases unmatched. Sequenced input: cord blood. The source is a newborn girl in good health. The chain carries TRBV12-3 or TRBV12-4 and TRBJ1-6; 7 bases match TRBD1. CDR3 protein: CASSPSHAQGNSPLHF. The CDR3 coding sequence is TGTGCCAGCAGCCCCAGTCACGCACAGGGGAATTCACCCCTCCACTTT.